These T cell receptor beta chains were read from a single sample in a study of blood T cell repertoires in COVID-19. Sequencing was performed with immunoSEQ multiplex PCR; in TCRdb, only in-frame clones are kept and a portion is missing. Of approximately 63,000 clones listed, about 76% are singletons. The material sequenced was peripheral blood. The receptors originated from a woman over 75 with acute or convalescent COVID-19. The CDR3 runs from the conserved cysteine through the conserved F or W. D genes are given only for firm matches. Not all rows give a size; the values are once, few, many and, for expanded clones, a class.

>.|once|TRBV11-1|TRBJ1-2
CASSLGHSPNYGYTF
TGTGCCAGCAGCTTGGGACATTCTCCTAACTATGGCTACACCTTC
>.|.|TRBV6-5|TRBJ1-6
CASSYSSSSYNSPLHF
TGTGCCAGCAGTTACTCCTCTAGCTCCTATAATTCACCCCTCCACTTT
>TRBD2|.|TRBV28|TRBJ2-1
CASSTQKRDYNEQFF
TGTGCCAGCAGTACCCAGAAGCGGGACTACAATGAGCAGTTCTTC
>TRBD1|.|TRBV18|TRBJ2-7
CASSPRDRGEQYF
TGTGCCAGCTCACCACGGGACAGGGGCGAGCAGTACTTC
>TRBD1|.|TRBV9|TRBJ1-1
CASSPAGTGGGDEAFF
TGTGCCAGCAGCCCAGCAGGGACAGGGGGCGGTGATGAAGCTTTCTTT
>.|.|TRBV5-1|TRBJ1-4
CASSGGTNEKLFF
TGCGCCAGCAGCGGCGGGACTAATGAAAAACTGTTTTTT
>TRBD1|.|TRBV18|TRBJ2-5
CASSPGTGQETQYF
TGTGCCAGCTCACCCGGGACAGGACAAGAGACCCAGTACTTC
>TRBD2|few|TRBV5-5|TRBJ2-7
CASSFASGRASYEQYF
TGTGCCAGCAGCTTCGCTAGCGGGCGCGCCTCCTACGAGCAGTACTTC
>.|.|TRBV13|TRBJ1-3
CASSKKPGASGNTIYF
TGTGCCAGCAGCAAGAAACCAGGGGCTTCTGGAAACACCATATATTTT
>TRBD1|few|TRBV28|TRBJ2-7
CASSSGQGTTYEQYF
TGTGCCAGCAGTTCTGGACAGGGGACAACCTACGAGCAGTACTTC
>.|.|TRBV9|TRBJ2-6
CASSTPTAGVLTF
TGTGCCAGCAGCACCCCAACGGCGGGCGTCCTGACTTTC
>.|.|TRBV28|TRBJ1-2
CATKGQLFYGYTF
TGTGCCACCAAGGGACAACTTTTCTATGGCTACACCTTC
>TRBD1|.|TRBV6-1|TRBJ2-7
CASSELDRGAYEQYF
TGTGCCAGCAGTGAACTGGACAGGGGGGCCTACGAGCAGTACTTC
>TRBD1|.|TRBV27|TRBJ1-5
CASSSLQGARNQPQHF
TGTGCCAGCAGTTCCCTACAGGGGGCCAGGAATCAGCCCCAGCATTTT
>.|.|TRBV2|TRBJ2-7
CASSPRGPAPHYEQYF
TGTGCCAGCAGCCCCAGGGGACCCGCTCCCCACTACGAGCAGTACTTC
>TRBD2|once|TRBV28|TRBJ2-7
CASSLSGLAGEQYF
TGTGCCAGCAGTTTATCGGGACTAGCAGGCGAGCAGTACTTC
>TRBD1|.|TRBV18|TRBJ2-3
CASSRGTGGANTQYF
TGTGCCAGCTCACGGGGGACAGGGGGCGCGAATACGCAGTATTTT
>.|.|TRBV6-5|TRBJ1-5
CASSYQGTSQPQHF
TGTGCCAGCAGTTATCAGGGAACGAGTCAGCCCCAGCATTTT
>TRBD1|.|TRBV2|TRBJ2-4
CASSPGGGRGKNIQYF
TGTGCCAGCAGCCCAGGGGGCGGAAGGGGCAAAAACATTCAGTACTTC
>TRBD2|.|TRBV2|TRBJ2-1
CASSDVAGDHNEQFF
TGTGCCAGCAGTGACGTAGCGGGAGATCACAATGAGCAGTTCTTC
>TRBD2|.|TRBV5-1|TRBJ2-1
CASIGLAGGSYNEQFF
TGCGCCAGCATTGGGCTAGCGGGAGGTTCCTACAATGAGCAGTTCTTC
>.|.|TRBV27|TRBJ2-1
CASSLLRLGAYNEQFF
TGTGCCAGCAGTTTACTCCGACTAGGGGCGTACAATGAGCAGTTCTTC
>TRBD1|.|TRBV9|TRBJ1-1
CASSLLAGGINTEAFF
TGTGCCAGCAGTCTTTTGGCAGGGGGCATCAACACTGAAGCTTTCTTT
>TRBD1|few|TRBV10-3|TRBJ1-2
CANQAQGDYGYTF
TGTGCTAATCAGGCCCAGGGGGACTATGGCTACACCTTC
>.|.|TRBV6-2/TRBV6-3|TRBJ2-5
CASSYSDTGETQYF
TGTGCCAGCAGTTACTCGGACACCGGAGAGACCCAGTACTTC
>.|once|TRBV4-3|TRBJ2-3
CASSQESGGSTDTQYF
TGCGCCAGCAGCCAAGAGTCAGGCGGGAGCACAGATACGCAGTATTTT
>TRBD1|.|TRBV27|TRBJ1-2
CASSLYSTGHYGYTF
TGTGCCAGCAGTTTATACTCGACAGGGCACTATGGCTACACCTTC
>.|.|TRBV2|TRBJ2-7
CASSERDLGVMF
TGTGCCAGCAGTGAGAGGGATTTAGGTGTTATGTTC
>.|few|TRBV6-2/TRBV6-3|TRBJ2-1
CASSPLGGVNEQFF
TGTGCCAGCAGTCCACTAGGGGGGGTGAATGAGCAGTTCTTC
>TRBD2|.|TRBV9|TRBJ2-1
CASSVGLAVTTLYNEQFF
TGTGCCAGCAGCGTAGGGCTAGCGGTAACCACTTTATACAATGAGCAGTTCTTC
>TRBD2|.|TRBV19|TRBJ2-5
CASSRGGSGGLSQYF
TGTGCCTCCTCAAGAGGGGGAAGCGGGGGGCTGTCCCAGTACTTC